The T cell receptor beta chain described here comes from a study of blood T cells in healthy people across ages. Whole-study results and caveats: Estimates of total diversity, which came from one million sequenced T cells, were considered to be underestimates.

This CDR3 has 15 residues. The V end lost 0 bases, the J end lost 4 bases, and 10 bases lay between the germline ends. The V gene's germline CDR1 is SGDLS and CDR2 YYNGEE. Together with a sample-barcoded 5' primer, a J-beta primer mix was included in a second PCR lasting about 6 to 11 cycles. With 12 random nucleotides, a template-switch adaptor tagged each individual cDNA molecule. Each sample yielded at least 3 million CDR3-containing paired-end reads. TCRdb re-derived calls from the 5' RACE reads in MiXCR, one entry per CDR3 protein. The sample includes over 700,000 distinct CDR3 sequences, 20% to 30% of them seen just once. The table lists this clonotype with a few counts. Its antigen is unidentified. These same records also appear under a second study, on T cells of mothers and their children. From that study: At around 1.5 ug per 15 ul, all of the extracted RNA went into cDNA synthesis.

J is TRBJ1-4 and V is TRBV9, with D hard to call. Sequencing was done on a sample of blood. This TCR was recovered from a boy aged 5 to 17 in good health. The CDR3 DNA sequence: TGTGCCAGCAGCGTAGAGGCCACTTTTAATGAAAAACTGTTTTTT. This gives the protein CASSVEATFNEKLFF.